Below are 10 T cell receptor beta chains sequenced from a single sample in a study of shared clonotypes between healthy human individuals. Naive CD8 cells were CD45RO-negative, positively selected for CCR7, excluding terminally differentiated effector memory CD45RA+ cells. The repertoire was sequenced with immunoSEQ multiplex PCR; TCRdb's copy has only in-frame clones and lacks some. This table holds approximately 1.9 million clones, approximately 92% found once. The specimen was naive CD8+ T cells from PBMCs. These receptors were obtained from a man between 18 and 35 years old in good health. Some clones in this sample may be carry-over from other donors' samples.

The chain joins TRBV19 to TRBJ2-6; TRBD1 agrees at 9 bases. Germline-derived CDR1 and CDR2 are LNHDA and SQIVND (reference sequence). The ends lost 8 bases at V and 2 bases at J; junction bases unmatched: 7. This CDR3 region has 16 residues. The CDR3: CASYRGPLAGANVLTF. CDR3 in DNA: TGTGCCAGTTACAGGGGGCCCCTTGCTGGGGCCAACGTCCTGACTTTC.

This rearrangement joins TRBV6-1 to TRBJ1-3; 10 bases map to TRBD1. Per germline, CDR1 MNHNS and CDR2 SASEGT. CDR3 length: 16 residues. Germline trimming cut 1 base from V and 3 bases from J; bases unmatched to any gene: 3. The CDR3 DNA is TGTGCCAGCAGTGAAGAGGACAGGGGGTTTGGAAACACCATATATTTT. Translation gives CASSEEDRGFGNTIYF.

This chain links TRBV5-4 with TRBJ2-1; D is perhaps TRBD1 or TRBD2 (5 bases each). Germline V gives CDR1 SGHNT, CDR2 YYREEE (reference sequence). The V end was cut by 4 bases, the J end by 5 bases, with 25 bases between. This CDR3 contains 18 residues. The CDR3 here is CASSPTVGPSRANNEQFF. The CDR3 nucleotides are TGTGCCAGCAGCCCGACTGTGGGGCCATCGCGGGCAAACAATGAGCAGTTCTTC. The variable domain in full, with the rest retrieved from reference TRBV5-4 and TRBJ2-1, is ETGVTQSPTHLIKTRGQQVTLRCSSQSGHNTVSWYQQALGQGPQFIFQYYREEENGRGNFPPRFSGLQFPNYSSELNVNALELDDSALYLCASSPTVGPSRANNEQFFGPGTRLTVL.

Details on this clone: The limits of the CDR3 on the DNA are not certain, so only TCRdb's listed CDR3 is given. This sequence joins TRBV28 and TRBJ1-1; the D call TRBD1 from the table was never checked on the DNA. From germline, CDR1 is MDHEN and CDR2 SYDVKM. With termini counted, the CDR3 has 23 amino acids. The CDR3 sequence is CASSLPPHNTEAFFGQGKGEAFF.

This chain joins TRBV7-9 and TRBJ2-5, with D tentatively TRBD1 (5 bases). V was trimmed by 5 bases and J by 0 bases, leaving 13 bases between them. Per germline, CDR1 SEHNR and CDR2 FQNEAQ (reference sequence). The CDR3 has 15 amino acids. The CDR3 DNA reads TGTGCCAGCAGCGTATCCAGGGCCAACCAAGAGACCCAGTACTTC. Residues: CASSVSRANQETQYF.

The chain joins TRBV7-3 to TRBJ2-3; 12 bases are shared with TRBD1. CDR1 SGHTA and CDR2 FQGTGA come from the germline V gene. The CDR3 is 16 amino acids. With 1 base clipped from V and 5 bases from J, the junction kept 4 bases outside the gene matches. Written as DNA, the CDR3 is TGTGCCAGCAGCTTAAGGGACAGGGGGCTGGAAGATACGCAGTATTTT. Translated: CASSLRDRGLEDTQYF.

The table lists this clone with a count of one. The CDR3, as DNA: TGTGCCAGCAGCTATAGCGGGACGTCCTACAATGAGCAGTTCTTC. It yields the protein CASSYSGTSYNEQFF. This rearrangement joins TRBV7-9 to TRBJ2-1; 8 bases align to TRBD2. The junction had 3 bases not matched to a gene; V was cut back by 4 bases and J by 1 base. Germline V gives CDR1 SEHNR, CDR2 FQNEAQ (reference sequence). This CDR3 has 15 amino acids.

This clone was observed a single time. V and J are TRBV27 and TRBJ2-7; weak D call: TRBD1 (6 bases). Germline V gene lookup returns CDR1 MNHEY and CDR2 SMNVEV (reference sequence). The CDR3 runs to 15 residues. Trimming stripped 3 bases from V and 4 bases from J, with 16 bases between. The CDR3 bases are TGTGCCAGCAGTTTGGGCAGGGGCCTGGCATACGAGCAGTACTTC. Translating it yields CASSLGRGLAYEQYF.

The V call is TRBV29-1, the J call TRBJ1-1; D is undetermined. Germline V gives CDR1 SQVTM, CDR2 ANQGSEA. This CDR3 comprises 14 residues. Trimming left V 2 bases short and J 0 bases short, with 10 bases between. CDR3: CSVELSALNTEAFF. The CDR3 region has the DNA TGCAGCGTTGAACTGTCAGCCTTGAACACTGAAGCTTTCTTT.

Details on this clone: Other DNA sequences of this sample code for an identical CDR3. The DNA for the CDR3 is TGCGCCAGCAGCCAAGGGGGCCTATACAATGAGCAGTTCTTC. It translates to CASSQGGLYNEQFF. The chain couples TRBV4-1 to TRBJ2-1; perhaps TRBD1 as D (5 bases). This CDR3 has 14 amino acids. V lost 1 base and J 4 bases, leaving 8 bases between the germline ends. The V gene's germline CDR1 is MGHRA and CDR2 YSYEKL.